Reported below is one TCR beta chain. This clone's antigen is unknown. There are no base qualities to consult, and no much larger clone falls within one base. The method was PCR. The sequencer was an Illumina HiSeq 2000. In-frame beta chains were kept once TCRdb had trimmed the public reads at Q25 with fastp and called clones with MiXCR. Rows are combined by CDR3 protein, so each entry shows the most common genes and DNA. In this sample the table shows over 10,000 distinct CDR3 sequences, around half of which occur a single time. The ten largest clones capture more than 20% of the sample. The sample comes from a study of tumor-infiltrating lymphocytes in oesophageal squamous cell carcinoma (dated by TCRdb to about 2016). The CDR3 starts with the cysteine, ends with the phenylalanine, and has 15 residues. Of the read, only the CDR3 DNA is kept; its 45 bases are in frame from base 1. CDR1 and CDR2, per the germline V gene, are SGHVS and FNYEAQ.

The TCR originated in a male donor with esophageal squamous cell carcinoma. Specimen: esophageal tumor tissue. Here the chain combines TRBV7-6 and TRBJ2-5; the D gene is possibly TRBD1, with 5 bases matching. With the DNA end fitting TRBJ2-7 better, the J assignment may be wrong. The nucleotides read TGTGCCAGCAGCTTAGTAGCAGGACACTCCTACGAGCAGTACTTC. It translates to CASSLVAGHSYEQYF.